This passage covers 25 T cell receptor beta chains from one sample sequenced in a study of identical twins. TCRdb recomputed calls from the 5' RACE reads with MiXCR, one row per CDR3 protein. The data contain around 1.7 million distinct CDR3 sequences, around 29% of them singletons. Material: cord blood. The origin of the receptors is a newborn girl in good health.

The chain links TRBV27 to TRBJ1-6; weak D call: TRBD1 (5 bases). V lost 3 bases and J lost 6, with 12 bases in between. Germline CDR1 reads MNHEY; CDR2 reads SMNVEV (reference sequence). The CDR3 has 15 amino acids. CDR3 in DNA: TGTGCCAGCAGTTTGGACTTGGGGGGTAATTCACCCCTCCACTTT. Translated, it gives CASSLDLGGNSPLHF.

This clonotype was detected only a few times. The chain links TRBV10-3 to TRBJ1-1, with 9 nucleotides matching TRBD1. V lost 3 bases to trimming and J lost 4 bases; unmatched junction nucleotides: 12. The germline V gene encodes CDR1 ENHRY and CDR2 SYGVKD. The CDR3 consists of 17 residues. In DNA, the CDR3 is TGTGCCATCAGTGACCCGTCCTTTGCGACAGGGGGCACTGAAGCTTTCTTT. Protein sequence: CAISDPSFATGGTEAFF.

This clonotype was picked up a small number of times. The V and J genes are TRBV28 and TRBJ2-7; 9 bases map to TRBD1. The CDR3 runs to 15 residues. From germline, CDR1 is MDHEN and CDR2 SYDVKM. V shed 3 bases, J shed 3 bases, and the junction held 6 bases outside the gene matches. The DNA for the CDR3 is TGTGCCAGCAGTTTCGGGGGGACAGGGAACTACGAGCAGTACTTC. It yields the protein CASSFGGTGNYEQYF. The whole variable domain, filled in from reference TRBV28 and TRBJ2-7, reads DVKVTQSSRYLVKRTGEKVFLECVQDMDHENMFWYRQDPGLGLRLIYFSYDVKMKEKGDIPEGYSVSREKKERFSLILESASTNQTSMYLCASSFGGTGNYEQYFGPGTRLTVT.

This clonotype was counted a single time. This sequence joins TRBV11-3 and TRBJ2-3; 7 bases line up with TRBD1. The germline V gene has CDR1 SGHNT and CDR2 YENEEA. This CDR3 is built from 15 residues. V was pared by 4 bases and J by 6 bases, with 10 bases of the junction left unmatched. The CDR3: CASSWGQLRGDTQYF. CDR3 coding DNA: TGTGCCAGCAGCTGGGGACAGCTCCGCGGGGATACGCAGTATTTT.

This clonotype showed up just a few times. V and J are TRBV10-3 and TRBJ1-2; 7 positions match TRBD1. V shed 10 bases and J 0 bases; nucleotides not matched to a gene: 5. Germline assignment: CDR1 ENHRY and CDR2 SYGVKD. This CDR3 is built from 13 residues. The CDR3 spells CATEGTANYGYTF. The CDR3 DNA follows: TGTGCCACCGAAGGGACAGCTAACTATGGCTACACCTTC.

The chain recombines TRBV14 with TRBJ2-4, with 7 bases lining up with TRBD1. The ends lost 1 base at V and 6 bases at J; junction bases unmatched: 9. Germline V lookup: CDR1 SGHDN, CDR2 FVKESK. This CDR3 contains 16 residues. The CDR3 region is CASSQVKKQGINIQYF. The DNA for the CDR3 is TGTGCCAGCAGCCAAGTGAAAAAACAGGGGATAAACATTCAGTACTTC.

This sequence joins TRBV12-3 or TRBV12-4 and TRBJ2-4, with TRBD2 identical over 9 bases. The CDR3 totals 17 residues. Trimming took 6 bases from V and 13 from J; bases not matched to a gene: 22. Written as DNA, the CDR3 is TGTGCCAGCAGCTTCTTCGGCGCGGGGGGGATAATCTACGGGCAGTACTTC. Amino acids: CASSFFGAGGIIYGQYF.

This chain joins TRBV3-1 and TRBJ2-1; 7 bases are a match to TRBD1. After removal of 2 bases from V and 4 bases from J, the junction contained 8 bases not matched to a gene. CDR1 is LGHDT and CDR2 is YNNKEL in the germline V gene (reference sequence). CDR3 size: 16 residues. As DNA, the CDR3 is TGTGCCAGCAGCCAATCCCCCGGGACAGCGTACAATGAGCAGTTCTTC. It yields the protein CASSQSPGTAYNEQFF.

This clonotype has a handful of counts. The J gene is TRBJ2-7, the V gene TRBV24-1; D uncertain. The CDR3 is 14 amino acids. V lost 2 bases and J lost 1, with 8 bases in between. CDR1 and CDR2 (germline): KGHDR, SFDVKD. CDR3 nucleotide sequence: TGTGCCACCAGTGATTATCCAGGTTCCTACGAGCAGTACTTC. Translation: CATSDYPGSYEQYF.

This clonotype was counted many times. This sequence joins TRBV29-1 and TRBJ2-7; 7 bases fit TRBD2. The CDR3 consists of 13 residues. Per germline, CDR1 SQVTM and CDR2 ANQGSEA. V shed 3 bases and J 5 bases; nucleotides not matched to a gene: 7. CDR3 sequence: CSVDGGVRNEQYF. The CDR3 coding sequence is TGCAGCGTTGATGGGGGGGTGCGGAACGAGCAGTACTTC.

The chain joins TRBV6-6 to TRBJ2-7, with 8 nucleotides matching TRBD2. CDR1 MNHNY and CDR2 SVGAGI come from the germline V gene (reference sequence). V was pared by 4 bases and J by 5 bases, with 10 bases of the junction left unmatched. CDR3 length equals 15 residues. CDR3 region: CASSSDGTSGDEQYF. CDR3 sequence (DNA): TGTGCCAGCAGTTCCGACGGGACTAGTGGCGACGAGCAGTACTTC.

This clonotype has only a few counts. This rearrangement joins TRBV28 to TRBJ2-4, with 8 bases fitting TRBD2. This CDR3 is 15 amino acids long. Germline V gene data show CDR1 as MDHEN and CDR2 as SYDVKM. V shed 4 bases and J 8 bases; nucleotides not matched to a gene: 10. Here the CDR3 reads CASSSQGLEEDIQYF. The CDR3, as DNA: TGTGCCAGCAGTTCCCAGGGACTAGAGGAAGACATTCAGTACTTC.

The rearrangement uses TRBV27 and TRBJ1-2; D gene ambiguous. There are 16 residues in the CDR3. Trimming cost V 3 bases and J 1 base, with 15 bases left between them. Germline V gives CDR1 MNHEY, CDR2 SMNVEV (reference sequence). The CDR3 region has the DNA TGTGCCAGCAGTTTGGGTAATCCTTATTATAACTATGGCTACACCTTC. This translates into CASSLGNPYYNYGYTF.

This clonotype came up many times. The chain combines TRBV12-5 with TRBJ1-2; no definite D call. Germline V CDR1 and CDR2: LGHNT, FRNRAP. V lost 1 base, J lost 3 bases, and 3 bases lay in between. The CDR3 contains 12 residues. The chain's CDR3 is CASGLGHYGYTF. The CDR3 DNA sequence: TGTGCTAGTGGTTTGGGACACTATGGCTACACCTTC.

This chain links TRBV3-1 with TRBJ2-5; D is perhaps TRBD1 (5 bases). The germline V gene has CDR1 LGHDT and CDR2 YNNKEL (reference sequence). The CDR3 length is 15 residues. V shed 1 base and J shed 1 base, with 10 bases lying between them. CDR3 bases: TGTGCCAGCAGCCAAGGATGGACAACCCAAGAGACCCAGTACTTC. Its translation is CASSQGWTTQETQYF.

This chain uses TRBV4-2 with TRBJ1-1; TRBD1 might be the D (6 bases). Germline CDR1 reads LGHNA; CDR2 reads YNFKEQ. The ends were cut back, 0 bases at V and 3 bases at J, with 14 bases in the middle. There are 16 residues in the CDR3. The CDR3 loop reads CASSQDPDRGYTEAFF. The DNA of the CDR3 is TGTGCCAGCAGCCAAGATCCGGACAGAGGATACACTGAAGCTTTCTTT.

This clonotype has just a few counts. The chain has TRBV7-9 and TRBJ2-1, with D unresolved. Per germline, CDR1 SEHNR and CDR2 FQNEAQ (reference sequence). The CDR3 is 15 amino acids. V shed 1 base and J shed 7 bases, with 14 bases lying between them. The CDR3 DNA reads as TGTGCCAGCAGCTTAGTTCGGACCCATGGGAATGAGCAGTTCTTC. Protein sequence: CASSLVRTHGNEQFF.

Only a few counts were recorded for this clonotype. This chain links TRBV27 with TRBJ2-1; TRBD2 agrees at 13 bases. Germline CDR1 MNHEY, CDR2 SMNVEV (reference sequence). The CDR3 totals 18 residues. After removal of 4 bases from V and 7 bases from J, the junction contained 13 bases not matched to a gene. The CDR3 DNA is TGTGCCAGCAGTTCTACTAGCGGGAGGGCTCAGGGCGGGAATGAGCAGTTCTTC. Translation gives CASSSTSGRAQGGNEQFF.

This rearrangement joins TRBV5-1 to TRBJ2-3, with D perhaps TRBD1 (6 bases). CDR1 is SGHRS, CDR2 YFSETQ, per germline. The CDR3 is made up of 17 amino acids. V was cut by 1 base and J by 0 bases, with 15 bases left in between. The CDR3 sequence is CASSLPSGQPSTDTQYF. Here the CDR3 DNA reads TGCGCCAGCAGCTTGCCCTCAGGACAGCCGAGCACAGATACGCAGTATTTT.

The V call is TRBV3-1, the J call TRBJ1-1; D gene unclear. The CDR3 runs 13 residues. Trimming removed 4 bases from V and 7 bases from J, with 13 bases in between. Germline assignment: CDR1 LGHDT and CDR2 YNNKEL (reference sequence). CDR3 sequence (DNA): TGTGCCAGCAGCCCTTTCAAAGGCAGTGAAGCTTTCTTT. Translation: CASSPFKGSEAFF.

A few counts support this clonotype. CDR3 loop: CASSWTGVRDEQYF. CDR3 sequence (DNA): TGTGCCAGCAGCTGGACAGGGGTCCGGGATGAGCAGTACTTC. The chain recombines TRBV28 with TRBJ2-5; 9 nucleotides match TRBD1. The germline CDR1 and CDR2 sequences are MDHEN and SYDVKM. Trimming at V came to 6 bases and at J to 11 bases, leaving 13 bases not matched to a gene. The CDR3 length is 14 residues.

The CDR3 DNA follows: TGTGCCTGTGGCAGGGGGCATCAGCCCCAGCATTTT. Translated, it gives CACGRGHQPQHF. This chain connects TRBV30 to TRBJ1-5; 8 nucleotides match TRBD1. From germline, CDR1 is GTSNPN and CDR2 SVGIG (reference sequence). The CDR3 consists of 12 residues. V was pared by 6 bases and J by 5 bases, with 3 bases of the junction left unmatched.

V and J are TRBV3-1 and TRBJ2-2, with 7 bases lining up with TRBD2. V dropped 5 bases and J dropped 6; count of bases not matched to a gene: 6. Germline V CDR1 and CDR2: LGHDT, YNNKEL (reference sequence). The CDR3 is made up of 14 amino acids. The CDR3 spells CASSILAKAGELFF. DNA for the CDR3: TGTGCCAGCAGCATACTAGCGAAGGCCGGGGAGCTGTTTTTT.

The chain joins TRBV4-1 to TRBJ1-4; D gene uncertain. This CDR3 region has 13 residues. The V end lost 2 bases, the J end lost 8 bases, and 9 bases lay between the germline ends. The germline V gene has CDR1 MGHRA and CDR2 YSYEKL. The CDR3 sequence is CASSQRRKEKLFF. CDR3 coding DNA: TGCGCCAGCAGCCAAAGACGAAAGGAAAAACTGTTTTTT.

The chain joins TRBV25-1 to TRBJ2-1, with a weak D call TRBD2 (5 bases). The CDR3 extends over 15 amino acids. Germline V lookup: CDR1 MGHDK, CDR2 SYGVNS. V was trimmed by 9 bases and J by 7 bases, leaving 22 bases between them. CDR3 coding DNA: TGTGCCAGTCTCGGCGTGCGGACTCATGGGAATGAGCAGTTCTTC. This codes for CASLGVRTHGNEQFF.